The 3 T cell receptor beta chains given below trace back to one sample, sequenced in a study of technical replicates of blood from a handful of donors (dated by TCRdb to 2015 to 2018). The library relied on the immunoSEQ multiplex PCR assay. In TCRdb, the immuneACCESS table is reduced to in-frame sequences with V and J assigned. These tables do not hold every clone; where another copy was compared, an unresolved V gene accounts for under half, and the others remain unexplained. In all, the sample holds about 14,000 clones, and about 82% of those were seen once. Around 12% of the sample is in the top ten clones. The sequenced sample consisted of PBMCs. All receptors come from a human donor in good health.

The CDR3 is CASSLSGGTSFSYEQYF. For the CDR3, the DNA is TGCGCCAGCAGCTTGTCTGGCGGGACTAGCTTTTCCTACGAGCAGTACTTC. The J gene is TRBJ2-7, the V gene TRBV5-1; 9 nucleotides line up with TRBD2. Germline CDR1 reads SGHRS; CDR2 reads YFSETQ. The CDR3 has 17 residues. The J segment lost 1 base and the V segment lost 1 base, leaving 9 bases of the junction unmatched. Supplemented by reference TRBV5-1 and TRBJ2-7, the full variable domain reads KAGVTQTPRYLIKTRGQQVTLSCSPISGHRSVSWYQQTPGQGLQFLFEYFSETQRNKGNFPGRFSGRQFSNSRSEMNVSTLELGDSALYLCASSLSGGTSFSYEQYFGPGTRLTVT.

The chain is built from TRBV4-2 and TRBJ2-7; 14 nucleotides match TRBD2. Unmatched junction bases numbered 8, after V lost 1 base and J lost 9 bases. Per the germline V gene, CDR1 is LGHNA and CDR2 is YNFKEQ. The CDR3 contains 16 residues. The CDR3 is CASSQATGTSGSGQYF. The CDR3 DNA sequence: TGTGCCAGCAGCCAAGCTACCGGGACTAGCGGGAGCGGGCAGTACTTC.

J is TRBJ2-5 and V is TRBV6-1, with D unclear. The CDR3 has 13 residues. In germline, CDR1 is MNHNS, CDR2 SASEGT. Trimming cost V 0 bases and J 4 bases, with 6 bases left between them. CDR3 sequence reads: CASSEAHGETQYF. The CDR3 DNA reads TGTGCCAGCAGTGAAGCGCACGGAGAGACCCAGTACTTC.